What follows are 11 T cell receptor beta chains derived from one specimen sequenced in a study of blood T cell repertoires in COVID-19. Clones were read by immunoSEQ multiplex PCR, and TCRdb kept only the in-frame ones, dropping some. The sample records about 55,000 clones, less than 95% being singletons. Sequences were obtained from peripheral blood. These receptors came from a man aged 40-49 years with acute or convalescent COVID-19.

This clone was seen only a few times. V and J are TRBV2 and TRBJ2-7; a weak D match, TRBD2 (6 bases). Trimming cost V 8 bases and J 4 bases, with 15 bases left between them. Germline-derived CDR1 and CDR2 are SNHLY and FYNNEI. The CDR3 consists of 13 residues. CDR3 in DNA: TGTGCCAGCTCCGGGAGCTTTAGGTACGAGCAGTACTTC. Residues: CASSGSFRYEQYF.

This chain's CDR3 is CAWSKHGDIQYF. The CDR3 DNA follows: TGTGCCTGGAGTAAACACGGGGACATTCAGTACTTC. The V gene is TRBV30, the J gene TRBJ2-4, with D tentatively TRBD2 (5 bases). This CDR3 is built from 12 residues. Germline assignment: CDR1 GTSNPN and CDR2 SVGIG (reference sequence). Between the trimmed V and J ends, which lost 2 bases and 8 bases, there was a span of 10 bases.

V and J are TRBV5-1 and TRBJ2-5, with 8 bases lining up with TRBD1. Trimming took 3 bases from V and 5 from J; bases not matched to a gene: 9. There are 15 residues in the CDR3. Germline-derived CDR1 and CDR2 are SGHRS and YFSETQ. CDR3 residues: CASSSEGQVGETQYF. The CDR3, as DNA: TGCGCCAGCAGCTCTGAGGGACAGGTCGGGGAGACCCAGTACTTC.

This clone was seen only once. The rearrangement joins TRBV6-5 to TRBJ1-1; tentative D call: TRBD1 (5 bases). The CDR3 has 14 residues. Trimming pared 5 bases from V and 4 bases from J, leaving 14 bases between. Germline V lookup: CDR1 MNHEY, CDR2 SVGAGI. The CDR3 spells CASSHGGKGTEAFF. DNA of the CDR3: TGTGCCAGCAGTCACGGGGGGAAGGGCACTGAAGCTTTCTTT.

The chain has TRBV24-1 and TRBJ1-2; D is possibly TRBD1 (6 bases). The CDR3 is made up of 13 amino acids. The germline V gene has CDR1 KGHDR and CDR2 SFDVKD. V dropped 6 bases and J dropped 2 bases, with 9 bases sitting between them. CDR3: CATSHGQNYGYTF. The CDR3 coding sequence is TGTGCCACCAGTCACGGACAGAACTATGGCTACACCTTC.

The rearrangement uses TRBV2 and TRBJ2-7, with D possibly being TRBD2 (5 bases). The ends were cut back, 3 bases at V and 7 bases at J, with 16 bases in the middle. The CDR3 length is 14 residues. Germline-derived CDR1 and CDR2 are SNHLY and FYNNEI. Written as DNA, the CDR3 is TGTGCCAGCAGTGATGAGGACGGGATGTGGGAGCAGTACTTC. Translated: CASSDEDGMWEQYF.

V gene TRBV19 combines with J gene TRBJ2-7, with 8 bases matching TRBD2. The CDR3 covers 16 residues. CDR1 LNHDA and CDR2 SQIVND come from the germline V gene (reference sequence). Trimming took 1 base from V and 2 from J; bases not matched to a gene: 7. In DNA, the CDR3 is TGTGCCAGTAGTATAGGGGCCAGCGGGGGAGCCTACGAGCAGTACTTC. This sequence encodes CASSIGASGGAYEQYF.

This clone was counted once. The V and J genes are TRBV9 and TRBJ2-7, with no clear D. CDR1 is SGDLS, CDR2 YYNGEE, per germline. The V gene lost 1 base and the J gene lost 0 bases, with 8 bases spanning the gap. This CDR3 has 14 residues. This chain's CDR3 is CASSVSGPSYEQYF. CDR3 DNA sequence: TGTGCCAGCAGCGTATCTGGGCCCTCCTACGAGCAGTACTTC.

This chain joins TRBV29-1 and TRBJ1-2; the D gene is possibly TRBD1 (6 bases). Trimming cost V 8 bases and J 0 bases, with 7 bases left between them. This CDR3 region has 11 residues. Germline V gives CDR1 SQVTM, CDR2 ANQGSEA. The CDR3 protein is CSYRANYGYTF. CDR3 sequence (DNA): TGCAGCTACAGGGCTAACTATGGCTACACCTTC.

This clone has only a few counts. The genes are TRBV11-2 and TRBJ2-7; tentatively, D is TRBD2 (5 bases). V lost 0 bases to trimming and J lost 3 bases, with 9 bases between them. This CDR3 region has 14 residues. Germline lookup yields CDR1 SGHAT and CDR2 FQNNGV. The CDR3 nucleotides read TGTGCCAGCAGCTTAGAACCTAGCCACTACGAGCAGTACTTC. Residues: CASSLEPSHYEQYF.

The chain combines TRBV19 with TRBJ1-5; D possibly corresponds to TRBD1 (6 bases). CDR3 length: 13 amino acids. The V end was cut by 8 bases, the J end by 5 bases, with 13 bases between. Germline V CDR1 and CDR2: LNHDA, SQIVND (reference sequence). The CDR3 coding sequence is TGTGCCAGTCGATTGGGGGCTGATCAGCCCCAGCATTTT. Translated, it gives CASRLGADQPQHF.